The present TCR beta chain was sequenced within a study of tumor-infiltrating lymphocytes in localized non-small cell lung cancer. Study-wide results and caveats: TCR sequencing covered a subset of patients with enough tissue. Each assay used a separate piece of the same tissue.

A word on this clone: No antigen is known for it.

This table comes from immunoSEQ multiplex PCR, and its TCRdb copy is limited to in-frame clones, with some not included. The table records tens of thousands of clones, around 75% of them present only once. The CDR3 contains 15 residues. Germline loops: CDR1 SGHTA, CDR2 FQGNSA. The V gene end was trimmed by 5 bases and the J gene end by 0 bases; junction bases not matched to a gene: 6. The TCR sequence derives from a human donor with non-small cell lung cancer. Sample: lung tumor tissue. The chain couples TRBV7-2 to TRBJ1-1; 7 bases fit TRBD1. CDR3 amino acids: CASSPGQTMNTEAFF. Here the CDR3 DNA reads TGTGCCAGCAGCCCGGGACAGACTATGAACACTGAAGCTTTCTTT.